This is a list of T cell receptor beta chains from one sample in a study of blood T cell repertoires in COVID-19. Clones were sequenced by immunoSEQ multiplex PCR, and TCRdb holds only the in-frame ones, with some missing. The repertoire includes around 370,000 clones, around 90% of them detected once, and 6.5% to 8% sits in the top ten. Material for sequencing was peripheral blood. The origin of the receptors is a man aged 18 to 29 with active or convalescent COVID-19. The CDR3 runs from the conserved cysteine through the conserved F or W. Each record gives: V gene, J gene, clone size, D gene, CDR3 DNA, CDR3 protein. A D gene is named only where the DNA matches it firmly. Some rows mark clone size as missing; the rest say once, few, many or name a class of expanded clone.

V: TRBV6-2/TRBV6-3
J: TRBJ2-2
size: -
D: -
DNA: TGTGCCAGCAGTTACGGAGAGTCTCCCACCGGGGAGCTGTTTTTT
CDR3: CASSYGESPTGELFF

V: TRBV19
J: TRBJ2-1
size: once
D: TRBD2
DNA: TGTGCCAGTAGAACTAGCGGGGGGGCGAATGAGCAGTTCTTC
CDR3: CASRTSGGANEQFF

V: TRBV9
J: TRBJ2-1
size: -
D: TRBD2
DNA: TGTGCCAGCAGCGTAGGGGCGGGAGGGCCTAATGAGCAGTTCTTC
CDR3: CASSVGAGGPNEQFF

V: TRBV5-1
J: TRBJ1-3
size: few
D: -
DNA: TGCGCCAGCAGAAAACAATCCGAAAACACCATATATTTT
CDR3: CASRKQSENTIYF

V: TRBV4-1
J: TRBJ2-7
size: -
D: -
DNA: TGCGCCAGCAGCCAAGACGACAGGATAATCGACGAGCAGTACTTC
CDR3: CASSQDDRIIDEQYF

V: TRBV10-3
J: TRBJ2-3
size: -
D: -
DNA: TGTGCCATCAGTGGGGGGGAACAAGATACGCAGTATTTT
CDR3: CAISGGEQDTQYF

V: TRBV7-9
J: TRBJ1-1
size: once
D: TRBD1
DNA: TGTGCCAGCAGCTTAGCAGCCAAAACAGGGGGCAGGTCTGAAGCTTTCTTT
CDR3: CASSLAAKTGGRSEAFF

V: TRBV7-2
J: TRBJ2-1
size: -
D: -
DNA: TGTGCCAGCAGCTCTCAGACTTACAATGAGCAGTTCTTC
CDR3: CASSSQTYNEQFF

V: TRBV6-2/TRBV6-3
J: TRBJ1-1
size: few
D: TRBD1
DNA: TGTGCCAGCAGCACAGGGGGGGTTATGGGAAAGAACACTGAAGCTTTCTTT
CDR3: CASSTGGVMGKNTEAFF

V: TRBV15
J: TRBJ1-6
size: -
D: -
DNA: TGTGCCACCAGCAGAGAATGGCAGGGGAGTTCACCCCTCCACTTT
CDR3: CATSREWQGSSPLHF

V: TRBV19
J: TRBJ2-3
size: -
D: -
DNA: TGTGCCAGTAGTTTCCAGGACACAGATACGCAGTATTTT
CDR3: CASSFQDTDTQYF

V: TRBV19
J: TRBJ2-1
size: -
D: TRBD2
DNA: TGTGCCAGTAGTATAGGACTAGCGGGCTTTGAGCAGTTCTTC
CDR3: CASSIGLAGFEQFF

V: TRBV18
J: TRBJ1-5
size: -
D: TRBD1
DNA: TGTGCCAGCTCAGGCGGGACAGGGAATCAGCCCCAGCATTTT
CDR3: CASSGGTGNQPQHF

V: TRBV27
J: TRBJ2-3
size: -
D: TRBD2
DNA: TGTGCCAGCAGTTTTGAGCGGGGTGTGAGTACGCAGTATTTT
CDR3: CASSFERGVSTQYF

V: TRBV19
J: TRBJ1-1
size: once
D: -
DNA: TGTGCCAGTAGCAGCGGGGGGCTTGGTGAAGCTTTCTTT
CDR3: CASSSGGLGEAFF

V: TRBV6-6
J: TRBJ2-1
size: -
D: -
DNA: TGTGCCAGCAGTCCCCCTAAGAGCTCCTACAATGAGCAGTTCTTC
CDR3: CASSPPKSSYNEQFF

V: TRBV27
J: TRBJ1-1
size: -
D: -
DNA: TGTGCCAGCAGTTTAGGGACAAACACTGAAGCTTTCTTT
CDR3: CASSLGTNTEAFF

V: TRBV7-9
J: TRBJ2-7
size: -
D: -
DNA: TGTGCCAGCAGCTTAGGAGGGCTCGAGCAGTACTTC
CDR3: CASSLGGLEQYF

V: TRBV4-3
J: TRBJ1-1
size: few
D: -
DNA: TGCGCCAGCAGCCAAGAAAGGCTCTGGAGGAACACTGAAGCTTTCTTT
CDR3: CASSQERLWRNTEAFF

V: TRBV19
J: TRBJ2-5
size: -
D: -
DNA: TGTGCCAGTAGTCGAAGGCGGCAAGAGACCCAGTACTTC
CDR3: CASSRRRQETQYF

V: TRBV4-1
J: TRBJ2-1
size: -
D: TRBD2
DNA: TGCGCCAGCAGCCAAACCGGGACTAGCATTGATGAGCAGTTCTTC
CDR3: CASSQTGTSIDEQFF

V: TRBV12-3/TRBV12-4
J: TRBJ1-2
size: -
D: -
DNA: TGTGCCAGCAGTCTCCACCTGGCCCTCGGCTACACCTTC
CDR3: CASSLHLALGYTF

V: TRBV27
J: TRBJ1-2
size: -
D: -
DNA: TGTGCCAGCAGTACCGGACATGCCCCGGGCTACACCTTC
CDR3: CASSTGHAPGYTF

V: TRBV28
J: TRBJ1-2
size: -
D: TRBD1
DNA: TGTGCCAGCAGAACTCCGGGACAGGGGGGGCATGGCTACACCTTC
CDR3: CASRTPGQGGHGYTF

V: TRBV5-1
J: TRBJ1-4
size: -
D: -
DNA: TGCGCCAGCAGCTTGGGAGCACAGGGATATGAAAAACTGTTTTTT
CDR3: CASSLGAQGYEKLFF

V: TRBV5-1
J: TRBJ1-4
size: -
D: TRBD1
DNA: TGCGCCAGCAGCTTGGGCGGGACAGGGAAAAATGAAAAACTGTTTTTT
CDR3: CASSLGGTGKNEKLFF

V: TRBV10-1
J: TRBJ1-4
size: -
D: TRBD1
DNA: TGCGCCAGCAGCCCCCCCGGGACAGGGTCTTTCAAGTTTGCAAAACTGTTTTTT
CDR3: CASSPPGTGSFKFAKLFF

V: TRBV10-3
J: TRBJ1-1
size: -
D: TRBD1
DNA: TGTGCCACCGGGACAGGCCTTAGGAACACTGAAGCTTTCTTT
CDR3: CATGTGLRNTEAFF

V: TRBV11-3
J: TRBJ2-5
size: -
D: TRBD2
DNA: TGTGCCAGCAGCCCCGGACTAGCGGGGGAAACCCAGTACTTC
CDR3: CASSPGLAGETQYF

V: TRBV21-1
J: TRBJ2-7
size: -
D: -
DNA: TGTGCCAGCAGTCTCCGGGACAGGGTCCACGAGCAGTACTTC
CDR3: CASSLRDRVHEQYF

V: TRBV6-5
J: TRBJ2-7
size: -
D: -
DNA: TGTGCCAGCAGTTACAACAGGGCTGGACGCTTGGAGCAGTACTTC
CDR3: CASSYNRAGRLEQYF

V: TRBV6-4
J: TRBJ2-1
size: -
D: TRBD1
DNA: TGTGCCAGCAGAGGACAGGGGGGAGGCTACAATGAGCAGTTCTTC
CDR3: CASRGQGGGYNEQFF

V: TRBV27
J: TRBJ2-7
size: -
D: TRBD2
DNA: TGTGCCAGCAGTTTTGGACTAGCGGGCTACGAGCAGTACTTC
CDR3: CASSFGLAGYEQYF

V: TRBV28
J: TRBJ1-2
size: -
D: TRBD1
DNA: TGTGCCAGCAGGGGACAGCTTGGTAACTATGGCTACACCTTC
CDR3: CASRGQLGNYGYTF

V: TRBV6-5
J: TRBJ1-2
size: once
D: -
DNA: TGTGCCAGCAAGGCGATCAGGATTAACTATGGCTACACCTTC
CDR3: CASKAIRINYGYTF

V: TRBV28
J: TRBJ2-7
size: -
D: -
DNA: TGTGCCAGCAGTTCCAAGGGGTACGAGCAGTACTTC
CDR3: CASSSKGYEQYF

V: TRBV5-1
J: TRBJ2-7
size: -
D: TRBD1
DNA: TGCGCCAGCAGCCCCGGACAGGGGACAAGCTCCTACGAGCAGTACTTC
CDR3: CASSPGQGTSSYEQYF

V: TRBV2
J: TRBJ2-5
size: -
D: TRBD2
DNA: TGTGCCAGCAGTGAAGCGCTTCCTAGCGGGGGAGAGACCCAGTACTTC
CDR3: CASSEALPSGGETQYF

V: TRBV6-4
J: TRBJ1-6
size: -
D: TRBD1
DNA: TGTGCCAGCAGTGACACCCCGGGACAGGGGGACATTACCTATAATTCACCCCTCCACTTT
CDR3: CASSDTPGQGDITYNSPLHF

V: TRBV24-1
J: TRBJ2-5
size: -
D: TRBD1
DNA: TGTGCCACCAGATCTGGGACAGGGGGCAGGGAGACCCAGTACTTC
CDR3: CATRSGTGGRETQYF

V: TRBV9
J: TRBJ2-2
size: once
D: -
DNA: TGTGCCAGCAGCGTCGACTCGGCGGGCACCGGGGAGCTGTTTTTT
CDR3: CASSVDSAGTGELFF

V: TRBV7-9
J: TRBJ1-2
size: -
D: -
DNA: TGTGCCAGCAGCTTCGTGACAGATCACTATGGCTACACCTTC
CDR3: CASSFVTDHYGYTF

V: TRBV6-6
J: TRBJ2-5
size: -
D: TRBD2
DNA: TGTGCCAGCAGTTACTGGGGGGGGGTCGAGACCCAGTACTTC
CDR3: CASSYWGGVETQYF

V: TRBV9
J: TRBJ1-1
size: -
D: -
DNA: TGTGCCAGCAGCGTTACGGACACTGAAGCTTTCTTT
CDR3: CASSVTDTEAFF

V: TRBV27
J: TRBJ2-7
size: -
D: TRBD1
DNA: TGTGCCAGCAGTGGCAGGGGGAGTATCTACGAGCAGTACTTC
CDR3: CASSGRGSIYEQYF

V: TRBV7-2
J: TRBJ1-1
size: few
D: -
DNA: TGTGCCAGCAGCTTAACGGGAGACACTGAAGCTTTCTTT
CDR3: CASSLTGDTEAFF

V: TRBV19
J: TRBJ2-1
size: -
D: -
DNA: TGTGCCAGTAGTATCCCTGATGAGCAGTTCTTC
CDR3: CASSIPDEQFF

V: TRBV28
J: TRBJ2-7
size: -
D: -
DNA: TGTGCCAGCAGTGCCAGCTACGAGCAGTACTTC
CDR3: CASSASYEQYF

V: TRBV28
J: TRBJ1-5
size: once
D: TRBD1
DNA: TGTGCCAGCAGCGCGGGACAGGGTTTTCAGCCCCAGCATTTT
CDR3: CASSAGQGFQPQHF

V: TRBV11-3
J: TRBJ2-3
size: -
D: -
DNA: TGTGCCAGCAGCTTAGGGAGGGCTCAATATCCAGATACGCAGTATTTT
CDR3: CASSLGRAQYPDTQYF

V: TRBV7-2
J: TRBJ2-2
size: -
D: TRBD1
DNA: TGTGCCAGCAGCCCGTCAGGGGGAAACACCGGGGAGCTGTTTTTT
CDR3: CASSPSGGNTGELFF

V: TRBV14
J: TRBJ1-1
size: -
D: -
DNA: TGTGCCAGCAGCCAAGATCTTCCAGGACACATCACTGAAGCTTTCTTT
CDR3: CASSQDLPGHITEAFF

V: TRBV19
J: TRBJ1-4
size: -
D: TRBD1
DNA: TGTGCCAGTAGTATGGGGACAGGCTTTAATGAAAAACTGTTTTTT
CDR3: CASSMGTGFNEKLFF

V: TRBV28
J: TRBJ1-5
size: -
D: TRBD1
DNA: TGTGCCACGAACAGGGGGCCCGGCAATCAGCCCCAGCATTTT
CDR3: CATNRGPGNQPQHF

V: TRBV12-3/TRBV12-4
J: TRBJ2-7
size: -
D: TRBD1
DNA: TGTGCCAGCAGGGGGGACAGGGGGTACGAGCAGTACTTC
CDR3: CASRGDRGYEQYF

V: TRBV9
J: TRBJ2-7
size: once
D: -
DNA: TGTGCCAGCACGCGCGGACAGTCCTCCTACGAGCAGTACTTC
CDR3: CASTRGQSSYEQYF

V: TRBV6-5
J: TRBJ1-3
size: -
D: -
DNA: TGTGCCAGCAGTCCCGGCGGGGGAAGCACCATATATTTT
CDR3: CASSPGGGSTIYF